The 26 T cell receptor beta chains in this list originate from one sample, sequenced in a study of cytomegalovirus exposure and HLA in healthy donors. Primers included in the PCR were 60 Vbeta and 13 Jbeta primers. This table comes from immunoSEQ multiplex PCR, and its TCRdb copy is limited to in-frame clones, with some not included. This table holds about 200,000 clones, 9.5% to 15% found once. The sequencing sample was made of PBMCs. These receptors all come from a man in his fifties in good health and CMV-seropositive.

V gene TRBV2 combines with J gene TRBJ2-5; the match to TRBD2 covers 9 bases. V shed 10 bases and J 1 base; nucleotides not matched to a gene: 16. Germline V lookup: CDR1 SNHLY, CDR2 FYNNEI. The CDR3 runs to 17 residues. The CDR3 DNA follows: TGTGCCACCCGGGTGGGGCGGGGGGGTATAAGCCAAGAGACCCAGTACTTC. Translating it yields CATRVGRGGISQETQYF.

The chain has TRBV7-2 and TRBJ2-5; TRBD2 aligns across 10 bases. Unmatched junction bases numbered 7, after V lost 5 bases and J lost 4 bases. The V gene's germline CDR1 is SGHTA and CDR2 FQGNSA. There are 15 residues in the CDR3. The CDR3 DNA is TGTGCCAGCAGCCCGCAGCGGGGGGGCGCAGAGACCCAGTACTTC. It encodes CASSPQRGGAETQYF.

This clone was seen a handful of times. A junction end diverges from the germline sequence, so it may reflect a read error. The chain combines TRBV7-7 with TRBJ2-3; D might be TRBD1 (6 bases). The germline V gene encodes CDR1 SSHAT and CDR2 FNYEAQ (reference sequence). The CDR3 is 15 amino acids. The chain's CDR3 is CASSLTTGFVDTQYF. DNA of the CDR3: TGTGCTAGCAGCCTTACTACAGGGTTCGTGGATACGCAGTATTTT.

The chain recombines TRBV10-1 with TRBJ1-5; D perhaps matches TRBD1 (6 bases). This CDR3 has 14 amino acids. The V end was cut by 3 bases, the J end by 4 bases, with 10 bases between. CDR1 is WNHNN, CDR2 SYGVQD, per germline (reference sequence). CDR3 sequence reads: CASSDRTGNQPQHF. The CDR3 DNA sequence: TGCGCCAGCAGTGACCGTACAGGGAATCAGCCCCAGCATTTT.

The J gene is TRBJ2-3, the V gene TRBV5-4, with D possibly matching TRBD2 (7 bases). V was clipped by 2 bases and J by 5 bases, with 12 bases between them. The CDR3 runs 14 residues. Looked up from germline, CDR1 is SGHNT and CDR2 is YYREEE (reference sequence). CDR3 coding DNA: TGTGCCAGCAGCTTAACCGGGGGGCAAGATACGCAGTATTTT. It codes for CASSLTGGQDTQYF.

This clone was recorded a few times. The chain's CDR3 is CASSYRGSGANVLTF. In DNA, the CDR3 is TGTGCCAGCAGTTACCGCGGATCTGGGGCCAACGTCCTGACTTTC. This chain connects TRBV6-5 to TRBJ2-6, with D uncertain. Trimming left V 2 bases short and J 1 base short, with 6 bases between. This CDR3 has 15 residues. In germline, CDR1 is MNHEY, CDR2 SVGAGI.

This clone was seen a handful of times. This sequence joins TRBV5-6 and TRBJ2-4, with 12 bases matching TRBD2. Germline CDR1 SGHDT, CDR2 YYEEEE. The CDR3 contains 17 residues. V lost 4 bases, J lost 7 bases, and 12 bases stayed unmatched. CDR3 DNA sequence: TGTGCCAGCAGCCCGGTAACCCTAGCGGGGGGGCGGAACATTCAGTACTTC. Its translation: CASSPVTLAGGRNIQYF.

This clone was detected a few times. This chain uses TRBV6-5 with TRBJ2-5, with 10 bases lining up with TRBD2. The trim removed 6 bases at V and 5 bases at J, leaving 9 bases unmatched. The CDR3 runs 15 residues. Germline V gene data show CDR1 as MNHEY and CDR2 as SVGAGI. The CDR3 protein is CASSRASGGWETQYF. In DNA form, the CDR3 reads TGTGCCAGCAGCCGTGCTAGCGGGGGCTGGGAGACCCAGTACTTC.

This clone was detected a few times. The chain employs TRBV5-4 and TRBJ1-1, with 9 bases fitting TRBD1. Trimming took 1 base from V and 3 from J; bases not matched to a gene: 1. CDR1 is SGHNT and CDR2 is YYREEE in the germline V gene (reference sequence). The CDR3 totals 14 residues. CDR3: CASSLRDRDTEAFF. CDR3 bases: TGTGCCAGCAGCTTGCGGGACAGGGACACTGAAGCTTTCTTT.

As to this clone: A read error may account for a junction end that differs from germline. J is TRBJ1-2 and V is TRBV15; D is possibly TRBD1 (5 bases). This CDR3 contains 14 residues. Germline V gives CDR1 LNHNV, CDR2 YYDKDF (reference sequence). The CDR3 sequence is CATSRESKVDSRYF. CDR3 sequence (DNA): TGTGCCACCAGCAGAGAAAGTAAGGTAGACAGTCGTTACTTC.

This clone was counted between two and nine times. The gene calls are TRBV29-1 and TRBJ1-2; a weak D match, TRBD1 (5 bases). The germline CDR1 and CDR2 sequences are SQVTM and ANQGSEA. The V gene lost 0 bases and the J gene lost 6 bases, with 17 bases spanning the gap. This CDR3 has 15 residues. As DNA, the CDR3 is TGCAGCGTTGAAGACCGAAATCGGGGGGTTGATGGCTACACCTTC. It codes for CSVEDRNRGVDGYTF. Combining the CDR3 with reference TRBV29-1 and TRBJ1-2 gives the whole variable domain SAVISQKPSRDICQRGTSLTIQCQVDSQVTMMFWYRQQPGQSLTLIATANQGSEATYESGFVIDKFPISRPNLTFSTLTVSNMSPEDSSIYLCSVEDRNRGVDGYTFGSGTRLTVV.

This clone came up a few times. The CDR3 bases are TGTGCCTGGAGACAGGGGGAGACCCAGTACTTC. Translating it yields CAWRQGETQYF. V gene TRBV30 combines with J gene TRBJ2-5; 7 nucleotides agree with TRBD1. The CDR3 contains 11 residues. V shed 3 bases and J 5 bases; nucleotides not matched to a gene: 0. From germline, CDR1 is GTSNPN and CDR2 SVGIG (reference sequence). Full variable domain (remainder filled in from reference TRBV30 and TRBJ2-5): SQTIHQWPATLVQPVGSPLSLECTVEGTSNPNLYWYRQAAGRGLQLLFYSVGIGQISSEVPQNLSASRPQDRQFILSSKKLLLSDSGFYLCAWRQGETQYFGPGTRLLVL.

The chain joins TRBV10-3 to TRBJ2-3; 9 bases fit TRBD2. V was clipped by 2 bases and J by 1 base; unmatched bases: 4. CDR1 and CDR2 (germline): ENHRY, SYGVKD. This CDR3 comprises 16 residues. The DNA of the CDR3 is TGTGCCATCAGTGAGCAGGAGCGGGGGGGCACAGATACGCAGTATTTT. Its translation is CAISEQERGGTDTQYF.

The chain is built from TRBV4-3 and TRBJ2-5, with 12 bases lining up with TRBD2. The V gene's germline CDR1 is LGHNA and CDR2 YSLEER. Losses at the gene ends were 0 bases for V and 2 bases for J; bases not matched to a gene: 7. The CDR3 is 18 amino acids. This CDR3 reads CASSQETSGSSIQETQYF. The CDR3 DNA follows: TGCGCCAGCAGCCAAGAGACTAGCGGGAGCTCAATTCAAGAGACCCAGTACTTC.

The chain employs TRBV7-2 and TRBJ2-6; 7 positions match TRBD1. The CDR3 has 16 residues. Per germline, CDR1 SGHTA and CDR2 FQGNSA. Trimming cost V 5 bases and J 0 bases; bases outside gene matches: 4. CDR3 DNA sequence: TGTGCCAGCAGCCTACAGGGGACCTCTGGGGCCAACGTCCTGACTTTC. Translating gives CASSLQGTSGANVLTF.

The chain uses TRBV14 and TRBJ2-2; 7 bases line up with TRBD2. Trimming removed 4 bases from V and 4 bases from J; junction bases left unmatched: 9. Looked up from germline, CDR1 is SGHDN and CDR2 is FVKESK. There are 16 residues in the CDR3. The CDR3 reads CASSPFPGGSTGELFF. The CDR3 nucleotides are TGTGCCAGCAGCCCCTTTCCCGGGGGGAGCACCGGGGAGCTGTTTTTT.

The CDR3 here is CASSSGVYEQYF. The CDR3 coding sequence is TGTGCCAGCAGCTCAGGGGTATACGAGCAGTACTTC. The chain joins TRBV7-2 to TRBJ2-7, with D maybe TRBD1 (6 bases). Germline values: CDR1 SGHTA, CDR2 FQGNSA. The CDR3 length is 12 residues. Deletions cut 4 bases from V and 4 bases from J, with 8 bases between.

The chain employs TRBV5-1 and TRBJ1-6; possibly TRBD1 for D (6 bases). CDR1 is SGHRS and CDR2 is YFSETQ in the germline V gene. V lost 1 base to trimming and J lost 7 bases, with 18 bases between them. The CDR3 extends over 17 amino acids. CDR3 nucleotide sequence: TGCGCCAGCAGCTTGATGCCGCCCCAGGGGCACAATTCACCCCTCCACTTT. Translated, it gives CASSLMPPQGHNSPLHF. Supplemented by reference TRBV5-1 and TRBJ1-6, the full variable domain reads KAGVTQTPRYLIKTRGQQVTLSCSPISGHRSVSWYQQTPGQGLQFLFEYFSETQRNKGNFPGRFSGRQFSNSRSEMNVSTLELGDSALYLCASSLMPPQGHNSPLHFGNGTRLTVT.

The chain recombines TRBV28 with TRBJ1-2, with 10 bases identical to TRBD1. The CDR3 totals 17 residues. The trim removed 6 bases at V and 1 base at J, leaving 11 bases unmatched. Germline assignment: CDR1 MDHEN and CDR2 SYDVKM. CDR3 sequence: CASRLAGTGDINYGYTF. CDR3 nucleotides: TGTGCCAGCAGACTGGCCGGGACAGGGGATATTAACTATGGCTACACCTTC.

V is TRBV19 and J is TRBJ1-1, with 7 positions matching TRBD1. V shed 3 bases, J shed 8 bases, and the junction held 9 bases outside the gene matches. Germline V gene sequence: CDR1 LNHDA, CDR2 SQIVND (reference sequence). This CDR3 contains 14 residues. Here the CDR3 DNA reads TGTGCCAGTAGTATTTGGCAGGGGGTACGGGAAGCTTTCTTT. It specifies CASSIWQGVREAFF.

This clone was picked up a small number of times. The V call is TRBV10-3, the J call TRBJ2-3; tentative D call: TRBD2 (6 bases). Germline V CDR1 and CDR2: ENHRY, SYGVKD. The V and J ends lost 4 bases and 0 bases respectively, with 11 bases between them. CDR3 length: 15 amino acids. CDR3 sequence: CAISVADSSTDTQYF. The DNA of the CDR3 is TGTGCCATCAGTGTAGCGGACTCTAGCACAGATACGCAGTATTTT.

In this sample, this clone turned up a few times. The rearrangement uses TRBV5-1 and TRBJ2-1; 9 bases line up with TRBD2. The CDR3 consists of 17 residues. The germline V gene has CDR1 SGHRS and CDR2 YFSETQ. The trim removed 0 bases at V and 4 bases at J, leaving 8 bases unmatched. CDR3 region: CASSLEDGGGGYNEQFF. The CDR3 DNA reads as TGCGCCAGCAGCTTGGAAGACGGCGGGGGGGGTTACAATGAGCAGTTCTTC.

This clone was seen at least ten times. The gene calls are TRBV2 and TRBJ2-7, with 8 positions matching TRBD2. The CDR3 runs to 14 residues. V was pared by 9 bases and J by 4 bases, with 11 bases of the junction left unmatched. In germline, CDR1 is SNHLY, CDR2 FYNNEI. CDR3 coding DNA: TGTGCCAGTACGCCCAGCGGGGGTCTATACGAGCAGTACTTC. It codes for CASTPSGGLYEQYF.

This clone was seen more than once but under ten times. The rearrangement uses TRBV9 and TRBJ1-4; weak D call: TRBD1 (6 bases). CDR1 SGDLS and CDR2 YYNGEE come from the germline V gene. Trimming cost V 3 bases and J 7 bases, with 19 bases left between them. The CDR3 spans 16 residues. CDR3 bases: TGTGCCAGCAGCGCCCACCCCGGCCCCAGGGGTGAAAAACTGTTTTTT. Its translation: CASSAHPGPRGEKLFF. Supplemented by reference TRBV9 and TRBJ1-4, the full variable domain reads DSGVTQTPKHLITATGQRVTLRCSPRSGDLSVYWYQQSLDQGLQFLIQYYNGEERAKGNILERFSAQQFPDLHSELNLSSLELGDSALYFCASSAHPGPRGEKLFFGSGTQLSVL.

There are a few counts of this clone. This chain uses TRBV10-3 with TRBJ2-3; 7 nucleotides line up with TRBD2. From germline, CDR1 is ENHRY and CDR2 SYGVKD. CDR3 length: 15 amino acids. The junction had 7 bases not matched to a gene; V was cut back by 7 bases and J by 0 bases. The CDR3 DNA is TGTGCCATCACCCTAGCGGCGGGGAGCACAGATACGCAGTATTTT. Its translation is CAITLAAGSTDTQYF.

The chain uses TRBV9 and TRBJ1-1; 10 bases are shared with TRBD1. Trimming cost V 4 bases and J 7 bases; bases outside gene matches: 7. Germline CDR1 SGDLS, CDR2 YYNGEE. The CDR3 length is 14 residues. CDR3 sequence reads: CASSPRTGGFEAFF. The DNA of the CDR3 is TGTGCCAGCAGCCCCCGGACAGGGGGGTTTGAAGCTTTCTTT.